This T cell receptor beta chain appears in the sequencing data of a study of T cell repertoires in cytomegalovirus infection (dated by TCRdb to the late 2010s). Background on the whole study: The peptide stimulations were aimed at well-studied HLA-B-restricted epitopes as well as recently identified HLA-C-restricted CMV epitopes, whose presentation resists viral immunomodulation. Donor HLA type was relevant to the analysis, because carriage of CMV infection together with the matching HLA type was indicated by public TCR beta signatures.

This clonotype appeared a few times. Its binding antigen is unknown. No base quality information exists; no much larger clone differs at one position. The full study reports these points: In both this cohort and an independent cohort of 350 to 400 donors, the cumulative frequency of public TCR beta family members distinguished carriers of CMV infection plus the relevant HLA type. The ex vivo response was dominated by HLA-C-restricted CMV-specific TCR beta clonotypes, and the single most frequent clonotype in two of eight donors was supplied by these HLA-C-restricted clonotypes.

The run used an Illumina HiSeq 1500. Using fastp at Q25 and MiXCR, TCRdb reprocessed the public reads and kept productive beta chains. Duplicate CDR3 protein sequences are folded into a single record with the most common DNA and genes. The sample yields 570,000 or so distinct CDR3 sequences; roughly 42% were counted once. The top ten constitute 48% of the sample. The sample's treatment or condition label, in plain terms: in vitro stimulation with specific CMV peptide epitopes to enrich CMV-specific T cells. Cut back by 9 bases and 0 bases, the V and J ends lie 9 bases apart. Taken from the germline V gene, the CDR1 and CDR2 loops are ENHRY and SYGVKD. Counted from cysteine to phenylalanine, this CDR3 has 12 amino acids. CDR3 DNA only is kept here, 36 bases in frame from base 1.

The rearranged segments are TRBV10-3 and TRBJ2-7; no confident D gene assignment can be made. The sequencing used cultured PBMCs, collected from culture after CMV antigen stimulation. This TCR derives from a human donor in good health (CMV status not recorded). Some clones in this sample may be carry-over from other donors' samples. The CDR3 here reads CAMSGPSYEQYF. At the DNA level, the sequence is TGTGCCATGTCGGGCCCCTCCTACGAGCAGTACTTC.